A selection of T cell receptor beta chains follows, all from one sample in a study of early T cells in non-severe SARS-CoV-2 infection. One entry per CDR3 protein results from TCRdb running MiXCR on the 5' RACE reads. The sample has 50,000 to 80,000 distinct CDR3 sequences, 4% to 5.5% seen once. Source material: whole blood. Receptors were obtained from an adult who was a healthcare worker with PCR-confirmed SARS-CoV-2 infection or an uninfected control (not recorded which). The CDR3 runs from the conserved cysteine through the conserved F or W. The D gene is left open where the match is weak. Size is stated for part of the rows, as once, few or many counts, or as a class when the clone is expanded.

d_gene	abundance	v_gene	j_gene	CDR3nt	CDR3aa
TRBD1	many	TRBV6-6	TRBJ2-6	TGTGCCAGCAGAAGGACAGGGGATCGAGGGGCCAACGTCCTGACTTTC	CASRRTGDRGANVLTF
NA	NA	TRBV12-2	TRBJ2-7	TGTGCAAGTCGCGCCCGGACCCTCTACGAGCAGTACTTC	CASRARTLYEQYF
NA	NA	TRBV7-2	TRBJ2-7	TGTGCCAGCAGCCTTCCCGAACTTTACGAGCAGTACTTC	CASSLPELYEQYF
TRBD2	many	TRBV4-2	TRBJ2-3	TGTGCCAGCAGCCCGGCTAGCGGGAGCACAGATACGCAGTATTTT	CASSPASGSTDTQYF
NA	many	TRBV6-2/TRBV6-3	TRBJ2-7	TGTGCCAGCAGTTACGGTCAGGGTTTCGACGAGCAGTACTTC	CASSYGQGFDEQYF
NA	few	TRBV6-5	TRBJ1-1	TGTGCCAGCAGTGCCGGACCGGTGAACACTGAAGCTTTCTTT	CASSAGPVNTEAFF
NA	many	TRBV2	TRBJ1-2	TGTGCCAGCAGGGCAGCTAACTATGGCTACACCTTC	CASRAANYGYTF
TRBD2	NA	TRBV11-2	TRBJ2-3	TGTGCCAGCAGCCCAATTCGGGGGGGCCTCACAGATACGCAGTATTTT	CASSPIRGGLTDTQYF
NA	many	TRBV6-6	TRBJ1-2	TGTGCCAGCAGTATGACAGTGTATGGCTACACCTTC	CASSMTVYGYTF
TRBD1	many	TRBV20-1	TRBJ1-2	TGCAGTGCTAGAGTTGGACAGGGGGACGATGGCTACACCTTC	CSARVGQGDDGYTF